This record looks at one T cell receptor (beta chain) sequence and its context. Its antigen is still unknown. TCRdb reprocessed the 5' RACE reads via MiXCR and lists one record per CDR3 protein. The table has about 620,000 distinct CDR3 sequences, about a sixth seen once. The data belong to a study of T-cell memory formation after mild COVID-19. Study overall: Clusters were largely donor specific. Whole-study findings and limits: Cross-reactive memory apparently joined, as some responding clones appeared in pre-infection memory. The second-wave clones peaking on day 37 were not confirmed as SARS-CoV-2-specific. Mostly located in CM and EM were contracting CD4+ clones, with contracting CD8+ clones located in EMRA.

In germline, CDR1 is SGHDT, CDR2 YYEEEE. This CDR3 has 17 residues. V lost 4 bases, J lost 7 bases, and 15 bases stayed unmatched. The receptor was derived from an adult woman who had mild COVID-19 (a few samples of this study predate the infection). Cell type and time point are not known. The genes are TRBV5-6 and TRBJ2-2; TRBD1 matches 8 bases. The sequenced material came from PBMCs or a T cell subset sorted from them (not recorded which). The CDR3 DNA follows: TGTGCCAGCAGCCAGGGGCGAGGACAGGGTTCGGGCGGGGAGCTGTTTTTT. The encoded protein is CASSQGRGQGSGGELFF.